These T cell receptor beta chains were read from a single sample in a study of T cell changes during pregnancy in multiple sclerosis. This table comes from immunoSEQ multiplex PCR, and its TCRdb copy is limited to in-frame clones, with some not included. The table includes tens of thousands of clones, 75% to 90% detected once. Sequencing used CD8+ T cells from peripheral blood mononuclear cells, obtained in the second trimester of pregnancy. The receptors shown here come from a female donor with multiple sclerosis, enrolled in a pregnancy study. Each CDR3 is given with its conserved first and last residue. A D gene is named only where the DNA matches it firmly. A clone size is listed for some rows: how often the clone was seen (once, few, many), or a class if it is expanded.

>TRBV2|TRBJ1-6|.|.
TGTGCCAGCAGTGACGGAGACAGCAATTCACCCCTCCACTTT
CASSDGDSNSPLHF
>TRBV28|TRBJ2-1|.|TRBD1
TGTGCCAGCGGTATAGGGGGACAGGACTCCAATGAGCAGTTCTTC
CASGIGGQDSNEQFF
>TRBV9|TRBJ2-2|few|.
TGTGCCAGCAGCGTAGGATCTAGTTGGGAGCTGTTTTTT
CASSVGSSWELFF
>TRBV7-3|TRBJ2-3|.|TRBD2
TGTGCCAGCAGCGCCTATGGACTAGCTCTTAGCACAGATACGCAGTATTTT
CASSAYGLALSTDTQYF
>TRBV6-5|TRBJ2-1|.|TRBD1
TGTGCCAGCAGTCCCGGGACAGGGATCAATGAGCAGTTCTTC
CASSPGTGINEQFF
>TRBV19|TRBJ1-6|once|.
TGTGCCAGTAGTATTGAGGTTCTCTCCTATAATTCACCCCTCCACTTT
CASSIEVLSYNSPLHF
>TRBV10-1|TRBJ1-6|.|.
TGCGCCAGCAGTGATAGACAGGACTCTGGGGGACCCCTCCACTTT
CASSDRQDSGGPLHF
>TRBV5-5|TRBJ1-1|.|.
TGTGCCAGCAGCTTGGACCCAGGTAACACTGAAGCTTTCTTT
CASSLDPGNTEAFF
>TRBV6-5|TRBJ1-5|.|.
TGTGCCAGCAGTCCCTCTAGCAATCAGCCCCAGCATTTT
CASSPSSNQPQHF
>TRBV10-3|TRBJ1-2|once|TRBD1
TGTGCCATCATGTCAGGGGGCTCCTATGGCTACACCTTC
CAIMSGGSYGYTF
>TRBV11-1|TRBJ1-1|.|.
TGTGCCAGCAGCCTTGGAGTGAACACTGAAGCTTTCTTT
CASSLGVNTEAFF
>TRBV6-6|TRBJ2-1|.|TRBD2
TGTGCCAGCAGTTACCTACGAGCGGGGGTGGACAATGAGCAGTTCTTC
CASSYLRAGVDNEQFF
>TRBV7-3|TRBJ2-1|.|TRBD2
TGTGCCAGCAGCCCGACTAGCGGGGGGGGTGGTTCCTACAATGAGCAGTTCTTC
CASSPTSGGGGSYNEQFF
>TRBV27|TRBJ1-1|.|.
TGTGCCAGCAGTTTATATCAGGGCATGAACACTGAAGCTTTCTTT
CASSLYQGMNTEAFF
>TRBV27|TRBJ1-2|.|TRBD1
TGTGCCAGCAGTTTGGGACAGCACCCTTCTAACTATGGCTACACCTTC
CASSLGQHPSNYGYTF
>TRBV27|TRBJ2-7|.|.
TGTGCCTCCCACCCGGGGGGCCTATCGTACGAGCAGTACTTC
CASHPGGLSYEQYF